This T cell receptor beta chain was observed in a study of cytomegalovirus exposure and HLA in healthy donors. As concerns this clone: Its target is not known.

Study-level results: The study designated 164 TCR beta chains cytomegalovirus-associated. While the bulk of TCR sequences proved rare, some public TCRs turned up in many donors.

V lost 6 bases to trimming and J lost 10 bases, with 24 bases between them. Per the germline V gene, CDR1 is PRHDT and CDR2 is FYEKMQ (reference sequence). This CDR3 is built from 15 residues. 60 Vbeta and 13 Jbeta primers were used in PCR. The assay was immunoSEQ multiplex PCR, and TCRdb's table has in-frame clones only and misses some. The sample lists 150,000 to 200,000 clones; 84% were seen once. The gene calls are TRBV13 and TRBJ1-1, with D maybe TRBD1 (6 bases). The specimen sequenced was PBMCs. This clonotype was sampled from a man younger than 35 in good health and CMV-seronegative. The CDR3 spells CASRDYNRERARAFF. The CDR3 DNA follows: TGTGCCAGCAGGGATTACAACAGGGAAAGGGCCAGAGCTTTCTTT.